The T cell receptor beta chain described here comes from a study of a mutant IDH1 vaccine in newly diagnosed glioma. Study results and limitations: More than 80% of patients showed vaccine-induced immune responses across multiple MHC alleles.

Remarks on this clone: Its antigen is not known.

TCRdb's table, derived via immunoSEQ multiplex PCR, lists solely in-frame clones and lacks some. The data contain 65,000 to 85,000 clones, around 86% of them seen just once; the ten biggest clones take up about 2%. Trimming took off 0 bases at V and 5 bases at J, with 8 bases between the two ends. The germline gives CDR1 LGHNA, CDR2 YNFKEQ. This CDR3 comprises 14 residues. Time point noted: week 35, safety follow-up. The investigators gave 300 ug of mutant IDH1 20-mer peptide in each vaccine dose, together with topical imiquimod. Eight vaccinations went to patients in weeks 1, 3, 5, 7, 11, 15, 19, 23. Donor diagnoses consisted of new WHO grade 3 or 4 IDH1-mutant, ATRX-lost astrocytomas.

The specimen comprised PBMCs, sampled from a glioma patient whose treatment included an IDH1 peptide vaccine. The receptor's source is a man aged 30 to 39 with glioma. The V gene is TRBV4-2, the J gene TRBJ1-5; TRBD1 might be the D (5 bases). The CDR3 here is CASSQEQDDQPQHF. CDR3 nucleotide sequence: TGTGCCAGCAGCCAAGAACAGGATGATCAGCCCCAGCATTTT.